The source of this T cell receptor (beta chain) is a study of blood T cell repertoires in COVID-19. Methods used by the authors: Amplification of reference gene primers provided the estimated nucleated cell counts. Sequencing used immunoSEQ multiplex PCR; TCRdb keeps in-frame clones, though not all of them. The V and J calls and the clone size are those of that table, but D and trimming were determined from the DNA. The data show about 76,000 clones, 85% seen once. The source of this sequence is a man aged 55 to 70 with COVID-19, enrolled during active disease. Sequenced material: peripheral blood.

CDR3 nucleotides: TGTGCCAGCAGCCCTTCAATGACAGGGGTCGGGGAGCTGTTTTTT. Translation gives CASSPSMTGVGELFF. V gene TRBV7-3 combines with J gene TRBJ2-2; 8 bases map to TRBD1. The CDR3 contains 15 residues. The germline CDR1 and CDR2 sequences are SGHTA and FQGTGA. V shed 5 bases, J shed 7 bases, and the junction held 9 bases outside the gene matches.